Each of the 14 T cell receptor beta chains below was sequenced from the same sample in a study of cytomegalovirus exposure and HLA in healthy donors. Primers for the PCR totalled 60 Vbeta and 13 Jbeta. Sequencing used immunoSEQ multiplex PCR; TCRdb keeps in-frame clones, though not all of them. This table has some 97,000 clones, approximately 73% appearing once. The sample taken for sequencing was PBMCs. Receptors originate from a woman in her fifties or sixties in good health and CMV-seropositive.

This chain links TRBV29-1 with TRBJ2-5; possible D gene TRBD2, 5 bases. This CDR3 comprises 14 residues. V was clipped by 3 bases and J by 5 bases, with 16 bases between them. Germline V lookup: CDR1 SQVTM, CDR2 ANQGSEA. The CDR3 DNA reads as TGCAGCGTTGATCGAGCAGGTTCGGGGGAGACCCAGTACTTC. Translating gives CSVDRAGSGETQYF.

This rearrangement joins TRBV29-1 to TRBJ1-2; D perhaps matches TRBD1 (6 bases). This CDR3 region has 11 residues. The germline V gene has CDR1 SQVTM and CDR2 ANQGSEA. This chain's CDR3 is CGGRVSYGYTF. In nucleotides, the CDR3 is TGCGGGGGCAGGGTATCCTATGGCTACACCTTC.

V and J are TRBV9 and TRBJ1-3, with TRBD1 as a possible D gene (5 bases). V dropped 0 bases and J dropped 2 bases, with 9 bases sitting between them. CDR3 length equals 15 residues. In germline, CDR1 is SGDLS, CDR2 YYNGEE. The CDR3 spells CASSVGQGPGNTIYF. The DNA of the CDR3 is TGTGCCAGCAGCGTAGGGCAGGGCCCTGGAAACACCATATATTTT.

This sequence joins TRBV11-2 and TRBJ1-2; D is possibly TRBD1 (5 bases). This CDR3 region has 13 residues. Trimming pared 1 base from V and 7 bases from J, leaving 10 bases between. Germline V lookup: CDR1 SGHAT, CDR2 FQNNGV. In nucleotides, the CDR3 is TGTGCCAGCAGCTTAGCAGGGTTTGGTGGCTACACCTTC. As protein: CASSLAGFGGYTF.

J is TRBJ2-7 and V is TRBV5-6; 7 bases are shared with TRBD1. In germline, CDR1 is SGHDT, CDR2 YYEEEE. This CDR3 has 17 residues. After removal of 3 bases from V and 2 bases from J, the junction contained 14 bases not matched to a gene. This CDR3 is CASSSPTDRAQPYEQYF. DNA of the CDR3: TGTGCCAGCAGCTCCCCTACCGACAGGGCACAACCCTACGAGCAGTACTTC.

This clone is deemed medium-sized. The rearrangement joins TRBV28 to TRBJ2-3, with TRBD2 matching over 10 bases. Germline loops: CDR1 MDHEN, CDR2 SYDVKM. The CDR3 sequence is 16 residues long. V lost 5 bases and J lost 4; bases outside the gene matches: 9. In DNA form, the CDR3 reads TGTGCCAGCAGTCCCCCCCTTCTAGCGGGGGCAGATACGCAGTATTTT. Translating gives CASSPPLLAGADTQYF.

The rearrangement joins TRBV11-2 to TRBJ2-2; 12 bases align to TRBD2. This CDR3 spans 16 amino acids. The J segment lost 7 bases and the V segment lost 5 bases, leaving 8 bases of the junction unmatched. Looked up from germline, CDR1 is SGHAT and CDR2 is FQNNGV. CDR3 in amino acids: CASSRPSGGAGGELFF. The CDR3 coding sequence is TGTGCCAGCAGCCGGCCTAGCGGGGGGGCAGGCGGGGAGCTGTTTTTT. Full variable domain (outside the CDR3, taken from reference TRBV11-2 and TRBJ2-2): EAGVAQSPRYKIIEKRQSVAFWCNPISGHATLYWYQQILGQGPKLLIQFQNNGVVDDSQLPKDRFSAERLKGVDSTLKIQPAKLEDSAVYLCASSRPSGGAGGELFFGEGSRLTVL.

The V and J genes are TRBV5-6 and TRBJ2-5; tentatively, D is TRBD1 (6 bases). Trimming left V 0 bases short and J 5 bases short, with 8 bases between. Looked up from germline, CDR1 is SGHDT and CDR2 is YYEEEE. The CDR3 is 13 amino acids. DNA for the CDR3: TGTGCCAGCAGCTTGGGACAGGCGGAGACCCAGTACTTC. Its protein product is CASSLGQAETQYF.

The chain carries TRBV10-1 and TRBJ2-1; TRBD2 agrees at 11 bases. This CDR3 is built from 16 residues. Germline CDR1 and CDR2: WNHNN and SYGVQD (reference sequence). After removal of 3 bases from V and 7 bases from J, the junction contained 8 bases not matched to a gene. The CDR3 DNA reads TGCGCCAGCAGTGATGTAGCGGGAGGGCCGGGAAATGAGCAGTTCTTC. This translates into CASSDVAGGPGNEQFF.

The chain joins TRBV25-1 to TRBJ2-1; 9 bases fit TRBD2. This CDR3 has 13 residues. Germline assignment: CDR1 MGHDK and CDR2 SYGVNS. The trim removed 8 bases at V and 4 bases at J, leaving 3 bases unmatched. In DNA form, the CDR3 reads TGTGCCAGCCGAGCGGGGGGATACAATGAGCAGTTCTTC. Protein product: CASRAGGYNEQFF.

The CDR3 DNA is TGTGCCAGCAGCTCTTCACTTCAGCGGGAGGACAATGAGCAGTTCTTC. It is translated as CASSSSLQREDNEQFF. The chain carries TRBV5-8 and TRBJ2-1, with 9 positions matching TRBD2. This CDR3 region has 16 residues. CDR1 is SGHTS and CDR2 is YDEGEE in the germline V gene. V lost 3 bases and J lost 5; bases outside the gene matches: 9.

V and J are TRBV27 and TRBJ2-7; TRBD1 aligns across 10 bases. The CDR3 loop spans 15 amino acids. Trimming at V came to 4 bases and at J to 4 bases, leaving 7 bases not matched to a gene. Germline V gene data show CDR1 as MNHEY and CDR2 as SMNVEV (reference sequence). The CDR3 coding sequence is TGTGCCAGCAGTTCTAGGACAGGGGGAGATTACGAGCAGTACTTC. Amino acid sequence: CASSSRTGGDYEQYF.

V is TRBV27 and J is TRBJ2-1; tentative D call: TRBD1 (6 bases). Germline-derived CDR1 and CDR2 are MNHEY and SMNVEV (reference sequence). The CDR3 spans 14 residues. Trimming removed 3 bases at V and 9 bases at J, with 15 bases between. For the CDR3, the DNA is TGTGCCAGCAGTTTGAGGACAGAGGGTAGTGAGCAGTTCTTC. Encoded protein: CASSLRTEGSEQFF.

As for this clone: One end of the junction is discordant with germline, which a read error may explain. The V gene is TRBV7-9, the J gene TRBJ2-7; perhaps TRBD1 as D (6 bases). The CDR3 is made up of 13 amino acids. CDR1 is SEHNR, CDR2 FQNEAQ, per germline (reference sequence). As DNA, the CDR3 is TGTTCCAGCAGCTATACACAGGGATACGAGCAGTACTTC. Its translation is CSSSYTQGYEQYF.